The rows below give T cell receptor beta chains drawn from one sample of a study of CD8 T cells in Susac syndrome. A single record per CDR3 protein comes from TCRdb applying MiXCR to the immunoSEQ multiplex PCR reads. Altogether 150,000 or so distinct CDR3 sequences are present, roughly 95% being singletons, with the ten largest covering under 0.15%. The sample consisted of CD8+ T cells from PBMCs. The origin of the receptors is a human donor with multiple sclerosis. CDR3s include the opening cysteine and the closing phenylalanine or tryptophan. The D gene is left open where the match is weak.

J gene,V gene,D gene,CDR3 DNA,CDR3 protein
TRBJ1-3,TRBV14,NA,TGTGCCAGCAGCCTGAGACAGTCAGCTGGAAACACCATATATTTT,CASSLRQSAGNTIYF
TRBJ1-4,TRBV7-9,TRBD1,TGTGCCAGCAGCCGACGTCCCATTACAGGGGTTGAAAAACTGTTTTTT,CASSRRPITGVEKLFF
TRBJ2-1,TRBV20-1,TRBD1,TGCAGTGCTAGAGACCTAGACAGGGGCAATGAGCAGTTCTTC,CSARDLDRGNEQFF
TRBJ1-2,TRBV3-1,NA,TGTGCCAGCAGCCCGACCCGGACGGCAAGCTATGGCTACACCTTC,CASSPTRTASYGYTF
TRBJ2-7,TRBV2,NA,TGTGCCAGCAGGCGGAGCGGGTGGGACTACGAGCAGTACTTC,CASRRSGWDYEQYF
TRBJ1-2,TRBV30,NA,TGTGCCTGGAGTGTATTGGGGTCCGCGCGGGATGGCTACACCTTC,CAWSVLGSARDGYTF
TRBJ2-6,TRBV2,TRBD1,TGTGCCAGCAGTGAAGCGGGACAGGGAGGTGGGGCCAACGTCCTGACTTTC,CASSEAGQGGGANVLTF
TRBJ2-7,TRBV27,NA,TGTGCCAGCAGTTTATTCAAGAAAGCCTACGAGCAGTACTTC,CASSLFKKAYEQYF
TRBJ1-2,TRBV25-1,TRBD1,TGTGCCAGTACAGGGGGCCTAAGCTACACCTTC,CASTGGLSYTF
TRBJ1-2,TRBV6-4,TRBD1,TGTGCCAGCAGTTTCAGGACAGGGGATGGCTACACCTTC,CASSFRTGDGYTF
TRBJ1-5,TRBV3-1,NA,TGTGCCAGCAGCCAAGGTGCCGGGGGGCGCAATCAGCCCCAGCATTTT,CASSQGAGGRNQPQHF
TRBJ1-1,TRBV30,NA,TGTGCCTGGAGTGGTGAGGGCGGGAGGACTGAAGCTTTCTTT,CAWSGEGGRTEAFF
TRBJ1-2,TRBV7-9,NA,TGTGCCAGCAGCTTAAACAGCGTCTATGGCTACACCTTC,CASSLNSVYGYTF